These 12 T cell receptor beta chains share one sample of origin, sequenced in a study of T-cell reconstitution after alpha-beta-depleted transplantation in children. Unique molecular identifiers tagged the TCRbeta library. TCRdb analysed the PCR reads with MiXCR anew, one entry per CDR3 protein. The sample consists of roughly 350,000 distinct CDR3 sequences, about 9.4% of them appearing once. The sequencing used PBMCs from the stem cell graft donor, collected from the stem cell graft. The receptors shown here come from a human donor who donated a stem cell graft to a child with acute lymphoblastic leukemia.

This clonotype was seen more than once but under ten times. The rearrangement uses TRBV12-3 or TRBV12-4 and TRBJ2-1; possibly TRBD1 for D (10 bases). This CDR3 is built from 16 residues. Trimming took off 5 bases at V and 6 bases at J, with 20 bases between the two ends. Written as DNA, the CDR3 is TGTGCCAGCAGTAGGCTAGCGGGACAGGGGAGCAATGAGCAGTTCTTC. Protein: CASSRLAGQGSNEQFF.

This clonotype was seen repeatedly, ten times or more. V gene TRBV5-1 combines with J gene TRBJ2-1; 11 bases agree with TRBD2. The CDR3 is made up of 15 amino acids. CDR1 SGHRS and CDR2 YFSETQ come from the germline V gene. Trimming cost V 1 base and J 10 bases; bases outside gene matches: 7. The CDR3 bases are TGCGCCAGCAGCTTGCGCGGGACTAGCGGCCAGGAGCAGTTCTTC. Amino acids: CASSLRGTSGQEQFF.

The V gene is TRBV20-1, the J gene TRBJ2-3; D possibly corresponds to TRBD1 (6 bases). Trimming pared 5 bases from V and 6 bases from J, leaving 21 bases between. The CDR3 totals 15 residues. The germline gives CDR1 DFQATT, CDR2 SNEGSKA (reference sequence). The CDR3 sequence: CSAGRPAGVGDTQYF. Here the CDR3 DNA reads TGCAGTGCTGGCCGCCCTGCAGGGGTAGGGGATACGCAGTATTTT.

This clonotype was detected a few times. CDR3 coding DNA: TGTGCCAGCGGTGGACTAGCGGGCGCCGGCTACGAGCAGTACTTC. Encoded protein: CASGGLAGAGYEQYF. This sequence joins TRBV7-9 and TRBJ2-7, with 11 nucleotides matching TRBD2. The CDR3 runs 15 residues. Germline CDR1 SEHNR, CDR2 FQNEAQ (reference sequence). Losses at the gene ends were 8 bases for V and 3 bases for J; bases not matched to a gene: 9.

The CDR3 region has the DNA TGTGCCAGCAGTTACTCGACAGGGACAGGGGACTACGAGCAGTACTTC. It codes for CASSYSTGTGDYEQYF. The chain combines TRBV6-2 or TRBV6-3 with TRBJ2-7; 10 bases align to TRBD1. The V and J ends lost 0 bases and 3 bases, in that order; junction bases with no gene match: 5. CDR3 length: 16 residues. The germline V gene encodes CDR1 MNHEY and CDR2 SVGEGT.

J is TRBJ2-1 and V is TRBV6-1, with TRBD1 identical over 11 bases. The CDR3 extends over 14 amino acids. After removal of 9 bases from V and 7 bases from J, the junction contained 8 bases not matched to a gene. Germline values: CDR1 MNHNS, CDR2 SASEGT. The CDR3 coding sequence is TGTGCCAGTACCGGGACAGGGGGTGGAAATGAGCAGTTCTTC. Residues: CASTGTGGGNEQFF.

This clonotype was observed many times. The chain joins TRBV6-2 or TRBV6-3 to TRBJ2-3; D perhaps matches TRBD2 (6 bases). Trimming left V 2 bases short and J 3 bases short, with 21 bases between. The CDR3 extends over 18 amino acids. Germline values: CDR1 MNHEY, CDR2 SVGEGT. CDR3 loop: CASSYNPGRGTSTDTQYF. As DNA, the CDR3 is TGTGCCAGCAGTTACAATCCGGGACGAGGGACTTCAACAGATACGCAGTATTTT.

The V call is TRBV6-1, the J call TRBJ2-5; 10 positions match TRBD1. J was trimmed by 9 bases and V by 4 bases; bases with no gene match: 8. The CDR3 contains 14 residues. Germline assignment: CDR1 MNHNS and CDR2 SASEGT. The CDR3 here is CASSGSGQGSPQYF. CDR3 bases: TGTGCCAGCAGTGGGTCGGGACAGGGGAGTCCCCAGTACTTC.

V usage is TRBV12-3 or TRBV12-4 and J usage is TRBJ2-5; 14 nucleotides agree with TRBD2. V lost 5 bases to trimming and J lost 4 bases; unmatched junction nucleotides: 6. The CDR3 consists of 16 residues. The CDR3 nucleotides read TGTGCCAGCAGTGCGAGACTAGCGGGAGGGGGAGAGACCCAGTACTTC. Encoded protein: CASSARLAGGGETQYF.

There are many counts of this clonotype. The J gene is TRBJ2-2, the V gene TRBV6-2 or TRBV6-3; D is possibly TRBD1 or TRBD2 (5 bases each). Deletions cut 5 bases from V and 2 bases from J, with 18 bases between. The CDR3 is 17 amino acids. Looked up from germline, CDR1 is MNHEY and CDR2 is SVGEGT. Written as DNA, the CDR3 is TGTGCCAGCAGTGGGACGTCGAGGGCGAGAAACACCGGGGAGCTGTTTTTT. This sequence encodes CASSGTSRARNTGELFF.

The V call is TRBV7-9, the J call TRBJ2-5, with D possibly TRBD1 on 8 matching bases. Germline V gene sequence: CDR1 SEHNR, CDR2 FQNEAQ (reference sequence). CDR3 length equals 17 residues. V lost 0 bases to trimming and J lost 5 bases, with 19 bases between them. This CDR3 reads CASSLALGQGGSETQYF. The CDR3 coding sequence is TGTGCCAGCAGCTTAGCGCTCGGACAGGGAGGGAGCGAGACCCAGTACTTC.

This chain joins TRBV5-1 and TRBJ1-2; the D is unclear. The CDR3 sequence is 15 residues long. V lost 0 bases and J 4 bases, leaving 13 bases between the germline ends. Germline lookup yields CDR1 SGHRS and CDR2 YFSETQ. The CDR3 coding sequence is TGCGCCAGCAGCTTGGCTCTGACGGAGATCTATGGCTACACCTTC. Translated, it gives CASSLALTEIYGYTF.